Listed below are T cell receptor beta chains from one sample, sequenced in a study of blood T cell repertoires in COVID-19. Measured with immunoSEQ multiplex PCR; TCRdb has only the in-frame clones, and not every one. Among 75,000 to 95,000 clones listed, approximately 90% were seen once. Input material: peripheral blood. The receptors were sampled from a human donor in a cohort sampled during active COVID-19. CDR3s include the opening cysteine and the closing phenylalanine or tryptophan. D genes are given only for firm matches. Clone size is stated in some rows and not others, as once, few, many or a class when expanded.

11,TRBD1,TRBJ2-3,TRBV30,once,TGTGCCTGGACGAGACAGGGGACGCAGTATTTT,CAWTRQGTQYF
13,-,TRBJ1-1,TRBV7-9,-,TGTGCCAGCAGTCCAACCGGGAACACTGAAGCTTTCTTT,CASSPTGNTEAFF
15,TRBD2,TRBJ2-1,TRBV7-8,-,TGTGCCAGCAGCTCCACTAGCGGGAGTTACAATGAGCAGTTCTTC,CASSSTSGSYNEQFF
11,-,TRBJ2-3,TRBV5-6,-,TGTGCCAGCAGCTTCCGGGATACGCAGTATTTT,CASSFRDTQYF
15,-,TRBJ1-6,TRBV7-9,-,TGTGCCAGCAGCTTAGGAGGGAACTATAATTCACCCCTCCACTTT,CASSLGGNYNSPLHF
16,-,TRBJ2-7,TRBV5-4,-,TGTGCCAGCAGCTTGGTACAGGGGGGGGGCTCCTACGAGCAGTACTTC,CASSLVQGGGSYEQYF
14,TRBD2,TRBJ2-5,TRBV9,-,TGTGCCAGCAGCATGACTAGCGGGGGAGAGACCCAGTACTTC,CASSMTSGGETQYF
14,TRBD1,TRBJ2-1,TRBV5-4,once,TGTGCCAGCAGCTTGAATGACAGGGGGGATGAGCAGTTCTTC,CASSLNDRGDEQFF
13,-,TRBJ1-1,TRBV5-1,-,TGCGCCAGCAGCCTCGGACATATCCCTGAAGCTTTCTTT,CASSLGHIPEAFF
17,TRBD1,TRBJ2-6,TRBV15,-,TGTGCCACCAGCAGAGACAGGGGGTTATCTGGGGCCAACGTCCTGACTTTC,CATSRDRGLSGANVLTF
14,-,TRBJ2-3,TRBV4-3,-,TGCGCCAGCAGCCAGGCTAGCGTGGCAGATACGCAGTATTTT,CASSQASVADTQYF
15,TRBD1,TRBJ2-2,TRBV18,once,TGTGCCAGCTCACCCTACAGGGGGAACACCGGGGAGCTGTTTTTT,CASSPYRGNTGELFF
15,-,TRBJ2-5,TRBV28,-,TGTGCCAGCCGCGAACGGCGGCCGATAAAGGAGACCCAGTACTTC,CASRERRPIKETQYF
14,-,TRBJ2-1,TRBV5-4,-,TGTGCCAGCAGCTTGCGCGGGGTCAACAATGAGCAGTTCTTC,CASSLRGVNNEQFF
15,TRBD1,TRBJ1-3,TRBV7-9,-,TGTGCCAGCAGCTCCACAGGGGGCGGTGGAAACACCATATATTTT,CASSSTGGGGNTIYF
15,-,TRBJ1-3,TRBV21-1,-,TGTGCCAGCAGCAATGGGGGGAGGGCCGCAAACACCATATATTTT,CASSNGGRAANTIYF
16,TRBD2,TRBJ2-1,TRBV6-2/TRBV6-3,-,TGTGCCAGCAGTTCTACTAGCGGGGGGGGTTACAATGAGCAGTTCTTC,CASSSTSGGGYNEQFF
15,-,TRBJ2-5,TRBV7-6,once,TGTGCCAGCAGCTTAGGGTCCGGAGTCGGGGAGACCCAGTACTTC,CASSLGSGVGETQYF
15,-,TRBJ1-3,TRBV11-2,-,TGTGCCAGCAGCTTAGTGTCCAGGGGCAGGAACACCATATATTTT,CASSLVSRGRNTIYF
17,-,TRBJ1-3,TRBV4-3,-,TGCGCCAGCAGCCAAGGGTCTGGCGGAAGCTCTGGAAACACCATATATTTT,CASSQGSGGSSGNTIYF
12,TRBD1,TRBJ2-3,TRBV15,-,TGTGCCACCAGCAGGGACAGGTATACGCAGTATTTT,CATSRDRYTQYF
16,TRBD1,TRBJ2-7,TRBV5-1,few,TGCGCCAGCAACCCCCAACCGGGACAGGGAGCCTACGAGCAGTACTTC,CASNPQPGQGAYEQYF
16,TRBD2,TRBJ2-5,TRBV5-1,-,TGCGCCAGCAGCTTGGCCAATAGCGGGGGGCAAGAGACCCAGTACTTC,CASSLANSGGQETQYF
16,TRBD1,TRBJ2-5,TRBV23-1,-,TGCGCCAGCAGTCAATCGGGGACAGGGGGCTGGGAGACCCAGTACTTC,CASSQSGTGGWETQYF
15,TRBD2,TRBJ2-5,TRBV5-1,-,TGCGCCAGCTCTAGCGGGGGGGCTCCGCGAGAGACCCAGTACTTC,CASSSGGAPRETQYF
11,-,TRBJ1-1,TRBV19,-,TGTGCCAGTAGTTCTGCAGGGCACGCTTTCTTT,CASSSAGHAFF
15,TRBD2,TRBJ2-5,TRBV9,-,TGTGCCAGCAGCGTAGACTCTAGCGGACAAGAGACCCAGTACTTC,CASSVDSSGQETQYF
16,TRBD1,TRBJ1-4,TRBV5-5,-,TGTGCCAGCAGCCCCTCGACGGGGACAGAAAATGAAAAACTGTTTTTT,CASSPSTGTENEKLFF
17,TRBD1,TRBJ2-2,TRBV5-1,-,TGCGCCAGCAGCCTGGGCATCGGGACAGGGCCTATGAGGGAGCTGTTTTTT,CASSLGIGTGPMRELFF
14,-,TRBJ1-5,TRBV6-5,-,TGTGCCAGCAGTTACTCTAAGGGGATACAGCCCCAGCATTTT,CASSYSKGIQPQHF
15,TRBD1,TRBJ1-5,TRBV28,-,TGTGCCAGCAGTCACGCACAGGGGAGCAATCAGCCCCAGCATTTT,CASSHAQGSNQPQHF
15,-,TRBJ1-2,TRBV3-1/TRBV3-2,-,TGTGCCAGCAGCCCTTCGGGGTCAGCTAACTATGGCTACACCTTC,CASSPSGSANYGYTF
17,TRBD2,TRBJ2-1,TRBV9,-,TGTGCCAGCAGCCTCCGACTAGCGGGGGGGAGATACAATGAGCAGTTCTTC,CASSLRLAGGRYNEQFF
15,-,TRBJ1-5,TRBV6-1,-,TGTGCCAGCAGTGAAGGACGGGGGAGCAATCAGCCCCAGCATTTT,CASSEGRGSNQPQHF
15,-,TRBJ2-3,TRBV4-3,-,TGCGCCAGCAGCCAAGAGGTGATCCCACAACGAACGCAGTATTTT,CASSQEVIPQRTQYF
14,-,TRBJ2-5,TRBV6-2/TRBV6-3,-,TGTGCCAGCAGCGCCCGAAGGGGACAAGAGACCCAGTACTTC,CASSARRGQETQYF
16,-,TRBJ2-1,TRBV27,-,TGTGCCAGCAGTTTAAGCTCGTCCGGGACTTTTGATGAGCAGTTCTTC,CASSLSSSGTFDEQFF
14,-,TRBJ1-4,TRBV30,-,TGTGCCTGGAGACCCAGGGTGACTAATGAAAAACTGTTTTTT,CAWRPRVTNEKLFF
10,-,TRBJ2-1,TRBV7-2,-,TGTGCCAGCAGCTTAGATCGGCAGTTCTTC,CASSLDRQFF
13,TRBD1,TRBJ1-2,TRBV12-3/TRBV12-4,-,TGTGCCAGCAGCGAACAGGGGTTTGATGGCTACACCTTC,CASSEQGFDGYTF
16,-,TRBJ2-1,TRBV5-1,-,TGCGCCAGCAGCTGGAGCGAGCCGGCTGTGATGTATGAGCAGTTCTTC,CASSWSEPAVMYEQFF